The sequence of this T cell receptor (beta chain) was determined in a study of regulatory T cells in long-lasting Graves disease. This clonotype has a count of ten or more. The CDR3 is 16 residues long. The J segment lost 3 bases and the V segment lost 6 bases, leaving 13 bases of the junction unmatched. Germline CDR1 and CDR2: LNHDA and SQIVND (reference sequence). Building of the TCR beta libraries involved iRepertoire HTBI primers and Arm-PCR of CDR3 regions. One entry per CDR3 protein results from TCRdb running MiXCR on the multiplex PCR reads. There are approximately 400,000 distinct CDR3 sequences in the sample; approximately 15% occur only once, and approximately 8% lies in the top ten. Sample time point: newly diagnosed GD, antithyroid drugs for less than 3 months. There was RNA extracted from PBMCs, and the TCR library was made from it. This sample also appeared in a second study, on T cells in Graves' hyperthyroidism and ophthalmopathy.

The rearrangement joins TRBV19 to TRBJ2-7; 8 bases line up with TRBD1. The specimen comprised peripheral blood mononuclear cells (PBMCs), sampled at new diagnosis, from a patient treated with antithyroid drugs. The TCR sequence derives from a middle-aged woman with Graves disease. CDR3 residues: CASRMQTGTGFYEQYF. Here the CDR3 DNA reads TGTGCCAGTAGGATGCAAACCGGGACAGGTTTCTACGAGCAGTACTTC.